Listed below are T cell receptor beta chains from one sample, sequenced in a study of blood T cells in healthy people across ages. From the 5' RACE reads, TCRdb called clonotypes with MiXCR, one entry per CDR3 protein. The profile shows 450,000 to 600,000 distinct CDR3 sequences, around 27% of them singletons. These data also formed part of another study, on T cells of mothers and their children.

Sample: blood. Source of these receptors: a boy aged 2-9 years in good health. Each CDR3 is given with its conserved first and last residue. D genes are given only for firm matches. Clone size is given for some rows only: seen once, a few or many times, or a class if the clone is expanded.

CDR3nt: TGCGCCAGCAGCGGCCTGCGGGTGGGGGACGAGACCCAGTACTTC; CDR3aa: CASSGLRVGDETQYF; abundance: .; j_gene: TRBJ2-5; len: 15; d_gene: .; v_gene: TRBV5-1
CDR3nt: TGTGCCAGCAGCGACAGGGTCACTGAAGCTTTCTTT; CDR3aa: CASSDRVTEAFF; abundance: few; j_gene: TRBJ1-1; len: 12; d_gene: TRBD1; v_gene: TRBV3-1
CDR3nt: TGTGCCAGCAGCTCGGGGGGGGAGACCCAGTACTTC; CDR3aa: CASSSGGETQYF; abundance: many; j_gene: TRBJ2-5; len: 12; d_gene: TRBD2; v_gene: TRBV7-6
CDR3nt: TGTGCCAGCAGCCAAGACGGCAGCAGGGAGACCCAGTACTTC; CDR3aa: CASSQDGSRETQYF; abundance: many; j_gene: TRBJ2-5; len: 14; d_gene: .; v_gene: TRBV3-1
CDR3nt: TGTGCCAGCAGCCCTCAAGGGGGACGGAACACTGAAGCTTTCTTT; CDR3aa: CASSPQGGRNTEAFF; abundance: .; j_gene: TRBJ1-1; len: 15; d_gene: .; v_gene: TRBV3-1
CDR3nt: TGCAGTGCTAGCCAGAGTGCTAAAGCCAAAAACATTCAGTACTTC; CDR3aa: CSASQSAKAKNIQYF; abundance: .; j_gene: TRBJ2-4; len: 15; d_gene: .; v_gene: TRBV20-1
CDR3nt: TGTGCCACCAGTGATAACGACAGCCTCAATGAGCAGTTCTTC; CDR3aa: CATSDNDSLNEQFF; abundance: .; j_gene: TRBJ2-1; len: 14; d_gene: .; v_gene: TRBV24-1
CDR3nt: TGTGCCAGCAGTTTCGACAGGTCATCGAGCTACACCTTC; CDR3aa: CASSFDRSSSYTF; abundance: .; j_gene: TRBJ1-2; len: 13; d_gene: .; v_gene: TRBV12-3/TRBV12-4
CDR3nt: TGTGCCAGCAGTTGGGACAACTCCTACGAGCAGTACTTC; CDR3aa: CASSWDNSYEQYF; abundance: few; j_gene: TRBJ2-7; len: 13; d_gene: .; v_gene: TRBV2
CDR3nt: TGTGCCAGCAGTGAGGGGACTAGCGGAGATACGCAGTATTTT; CDR3aa: CASSEGTSGDTQYF; abundance: many; j_gene: TRBJ2-3; len: 14; d_gene: TRBD2; v_gene: TRBV6-4
CDR3nt: TGTGCCAGCAGCCCCTGGGACTTCCGCCCCTACGAGCAGTACTTC; CDR3aa: CASSPWDFRPYEQYF; abundance: .; j_gene: TRBJ2-7; len: 15; d_gene: .; v_gene: TRBV7-2
CDR3nt: TGCGCCAGCAGTGAATCGAGAGGGACTCTGAACACCGGGGAGCTGTTTTTT; CDR3aa: CASSESRGTLNTGELFF; abundance: once; j_gene: TRBJ2-2; len: 17; d_gene: .; v_gene: TRBV10-1
CDR3nt: TGTGCCAGCAGCGTAACAGGGGCCGGCGCCTACGAGCAGTACTTC; CDR3aa: CASSVTGAGAYEQYF; abundance: .; j_gene: TRBJ2-7; len: 15; d_gene: TRBD1; v_gene: TRBV2
CDR3nt: TGTGCCAGCAGCGGGGGGGGACTAGCGGAGACCCAGTACTTC; CDR3aa: CASSGGGLAETQYF; abundance: .; j_gene: TRBJ2-5; len: 14; d_gene: TRBD2; v_gene: TRBV5-6
CDR3nt: TGTGCCAGCAGCTTATGGGGGGGCGTGGGTGAAGCTTTCTTT; CDR3aa: CASSLWGGVGEAFF; abundance: few; j_gene: TRBJ1-1; len: 14; d_gene: .; v_gene: TRBV7-2
CDR3nt: TGTGCCAGCAGCTTAGATACAGGGGCCCAAGAGACCCAGTACTTC; CDR3aa: CASSLDTGAQETQYF; abundance: few; j_gene: TRBJ2-5; len: 15; d_gene: TRBD1; v_gene: TRBV11-2
CDR3nt: TGCAGTGCCCTTCGGCGCAGGGGTAGCACAGATACGCAGTATTTT; CDR3aa: CSALRRRGSTDTQYF; abundance: few; j_gene: TRBJ2-3; len: 15; d_gene: .; v_gene: TRBV20-1
CDR3nt: TGTGCCATCAGTGACGGGGGGCAATCGACAGATACGCAGTATTTT; CDR3aa: CAISDGGQSTDTQYF; abundance: many; j_gene: TRBJ2-3; len: 15; d_gene: .; v_gene: TRBV10-3
CDR3nt: TGCAGTGCTAGGCCCCCCAGGGGGCGCGGGAACACTGAAGCTTTCTTT; CDR3aa: CSARPPRGRGNTEAFF; abundance: few; j_gene: TRBJ1-1; len: 16; d_gene: TRBD1; v_gene: TRBV20-1
CDR3nt: TGTGCCAGCAGCTTAAATCGGCTGGGGGATACGCAGTATTTT; CDR3aa: CASSLNRLGDTQYF; abundance: few; j_gene: TRBJ2-3; len: 14; d_gene: .; v_gene: TRBV7-3
CDR3nt: TGTGCCAGCAGCTTAAGGGCCGACTACGAGCAGTACTTC; CDR3aa: CASSLRADYEQYF; abundance: many; j_gene: TRBJ2-7; len: 13; d_gene: .; v_gene: TRBV7-2